The clone carrying this TCR beta chain has at least ten counts. The antigen is not known. The CDR3 runs to 13 residues. Between the trimmed V and J ends, which lost 8 bases and 1 base, there was a span of 11 bases. Via MiXCR, TCRdb re-called the 5' RACE reads, giving one row per CDR3 protein. The repertoire holds fewer than 400,000 distinct CDR3 sequences, around 6.4% seen once, with around 16% in the top ten. The source of the sample is a study of T cells after yellow fever vaccination. Study observations and caveats: Peaking on day 5 versus 15, the secondary response was faster but weaker. Post-booster reappearance was seen for most primary-vaccination clones (roughly 96% CD4, 88% CD8).

The sequence derives from a man younger than 45 who received the YFV17D yellow fever vaccine. Sequenced here: PBMCs, sampled 5 days after the yellow fever booster vaccination. The rearrangement links TRBV12-3 or TRBV12-4 to TRBJ2-5; D call uncertain. Here the CDR3 DNA reads TGTGCCAGCCTAAAGAGTGGCCAAGAGACCCAGTACTTC. It is translated as CASLKSGQETQYF.